This T cell receptor (beta chain) was observed in a study of T cells in Graves' hyperthyroidism and ophthalmopathy. This clonotype was seen ten or more times. Its antigen is still unknown. Lactation, pregnancy, other autoimmune disease or uncontrolled infection excluded patients. The diagnoses drew upon clinical symptoms, serum thyroxine and TRAb, thyroid ultrasound and orbital computed tomography. Study-wide findings and caveats: Most thyroid clonotypes expanded above 0.001 were also detected in blood. With a median lead of roughly 6.2 months before onset, the model predicted ophthalmopathy.

Researchers took RNA transcripts and amplified the TCR beta CDR3 regions from them. First-round RT-PCR of the TCR CDR3 relied on the HTBI primer set. TCRdb ran MiXCR on the multiplex PCR reads and lists one entry per CDR3 protein. The sample carries 130,000 or so distinct CDR3 sequences, roughly a fifth recorded once. This CDR3 comprises 13 residues. Trimming took 6 bases from V and 0 from J, leaving 11 bases between them. Per the germline V gene, CDR1 is DFQATT and CDR2 is SNEGSKA (reference sequence). This receptor was taken from a woman in her 50s with Graves' hyperthyroidism that later progressed to Graves' ophthalmopathy. V and J are TRBV20-1 and TRBJ1-1; no definite D call. Sequenced sample: blood. DNA of the CDR3: TGCAGTGCCGAGTCAAGGATGAACACTGAAGCTTTCTTT. Its translation is CSAESRMNTEAFF.